Described below is a single TCR beta chain sequence and its context. Its antigen remains unknown. This cohort consisted of healthy bone marrow donors. The CDR3 has 15 residues. Unmatched junction bases numbered 12, after V lost 4 bases and J lost 7 bases. Germline V lookup: CDR1 SGHTS, CDR2 YDEGEE. This specimen belongs to a study of cytomegalovirus exposure and HLA in healthy donors. The study's findings and limits: The study designated 150 or so TCR beta chains cytomegalovirus-associated. Most likely, a cluster of highly shared sequence variants arose as a sequencing artifact.

60 Vbeta and 13 Jbeta primers were used in PCR. Only in-frame clones appear in the TCRdb table, and some are missing; sequencing was by immunoSEQ multiplex PCR. The sample lists some 70,000 clones; roughly 72% were seen once. The gene calls are TRBV5-8 and TRBJ1-1, with 8 bases that match TRBD1. This TCR derives from a man in his fifties or sixties in good health and CMV-seronegative. Sequenced material: PBMCs. In DNA form, the CDR3 reads TGTGCCAGCAGCCTGATTGACAGGGGAGTTATTGAAGCTTTCTTT. Amino acids: CASSLIDRGVIEAFF. The variable domain in full, completed from reference TRBV5-8 and TRBJ1-1, reads EAGVTQSPTHLIKTRGQQATLRCSPISGHTSVYWYQQALGLGLQFLLWYDEGEERNRGNFPPRFSGRQFPNYSSELNVNALELEDSALYLCASSLIDRGVIEAFFGQGTRLTVV.